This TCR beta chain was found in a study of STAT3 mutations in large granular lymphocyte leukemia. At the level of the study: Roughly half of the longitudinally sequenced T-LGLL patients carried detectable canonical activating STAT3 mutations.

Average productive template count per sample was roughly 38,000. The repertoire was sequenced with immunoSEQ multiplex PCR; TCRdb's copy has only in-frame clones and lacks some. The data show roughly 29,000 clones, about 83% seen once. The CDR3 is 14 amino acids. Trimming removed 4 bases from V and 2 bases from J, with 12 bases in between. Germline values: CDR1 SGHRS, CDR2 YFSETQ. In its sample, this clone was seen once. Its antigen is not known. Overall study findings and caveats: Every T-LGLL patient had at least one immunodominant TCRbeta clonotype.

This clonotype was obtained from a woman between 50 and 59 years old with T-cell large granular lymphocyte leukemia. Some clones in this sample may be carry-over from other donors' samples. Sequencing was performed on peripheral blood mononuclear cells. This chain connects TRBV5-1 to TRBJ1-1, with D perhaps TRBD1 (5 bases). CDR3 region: CASSPRGDNTEAFF. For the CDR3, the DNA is TGCGCCAGCAGCCCTCGTGGGGACAACACTGAAGCTTTCTTT.